The present T cell receptor beta chain was sequenced within a study of cytomegalovirus exposure and HLA in healthy donors. The PCR employed 60 Vbeta primers together with 13 Jbeta primers. The data were produced by immunoSEQ multiplex PCR, yet TCRdb's version contains in-frame clones alone and is incomplete. This sample carries around 130,000 clones, with about 1.4% going to the ten biggest clones. Overall study results and limits: TCR beta sequences reportedly predicted most subjects' HLA-A and HLA-B alleles accurately. A missense variant in DCLRE1C was later tied to TCR beta V- and J-gene trimming. Most of the TCR beta V segments (in an earlier analysis) were productive either about 87% or about 30% of the time. Researchers catalogued about 150 TCR beta chains as cytomegalovirus-associated.

Comments on this clone: Its antigen remains unknown.

Germline V gene sequence: CDR1 KGHSH, CDR2 LQKENI. After removal of 1 base from V and 8 bases from J, the junction contained 5 bases not matched to a gene. The CDR3 has 15 amino acids. Sequencing input: PBMCs. The source is a woman aged 40 to 49 in good health and CMV-seronegative. The gene calls are TRBV18 and TRBJ2-1; 10 positions match TRBD2. In DNA form, the CDR3 reads TGTGCCAGCTCACCACTAGCGGGGGGCACGGATGAGCAGTTCTTC. Protein sequence: CASSPLAGGTDEQFF.